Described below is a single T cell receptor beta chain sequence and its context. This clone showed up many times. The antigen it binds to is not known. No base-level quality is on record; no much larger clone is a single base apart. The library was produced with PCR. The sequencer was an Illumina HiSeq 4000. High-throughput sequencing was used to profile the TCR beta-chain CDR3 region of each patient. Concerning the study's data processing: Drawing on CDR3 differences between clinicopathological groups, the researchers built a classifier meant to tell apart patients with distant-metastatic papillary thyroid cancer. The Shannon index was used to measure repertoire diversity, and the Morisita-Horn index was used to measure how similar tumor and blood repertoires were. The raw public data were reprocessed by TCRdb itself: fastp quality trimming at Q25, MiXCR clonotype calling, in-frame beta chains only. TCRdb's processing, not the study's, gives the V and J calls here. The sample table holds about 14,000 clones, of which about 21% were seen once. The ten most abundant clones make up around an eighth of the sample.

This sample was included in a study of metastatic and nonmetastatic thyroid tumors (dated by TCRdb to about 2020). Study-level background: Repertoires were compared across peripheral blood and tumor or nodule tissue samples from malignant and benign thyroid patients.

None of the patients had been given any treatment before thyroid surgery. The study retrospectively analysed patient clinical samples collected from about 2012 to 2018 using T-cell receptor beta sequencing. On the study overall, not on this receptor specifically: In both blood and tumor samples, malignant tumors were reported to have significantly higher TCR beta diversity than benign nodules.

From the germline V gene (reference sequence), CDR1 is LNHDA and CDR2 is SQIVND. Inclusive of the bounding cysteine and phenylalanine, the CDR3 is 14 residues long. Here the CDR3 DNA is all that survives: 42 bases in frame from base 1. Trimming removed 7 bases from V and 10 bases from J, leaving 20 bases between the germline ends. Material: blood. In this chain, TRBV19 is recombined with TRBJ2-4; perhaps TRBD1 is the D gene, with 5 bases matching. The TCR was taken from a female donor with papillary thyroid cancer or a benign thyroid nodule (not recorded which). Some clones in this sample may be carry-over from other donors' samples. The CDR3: CASTRQGRDRIQYF. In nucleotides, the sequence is TGTGCCAGTACCAGGCAGGGCAGGGATCGGATTCAGTACTTC. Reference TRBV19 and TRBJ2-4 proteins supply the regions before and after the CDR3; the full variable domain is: DGGITQSPKYLFRKEGQNVTLSCEQNLNHDAMYWYRQDPGQGLRLIYYSQIVNDFQKGDIAEGYSVSREKKESFPLTVTSAQKNPTAFYLCASTRQGRDRIQYFGAGTRLSVL.